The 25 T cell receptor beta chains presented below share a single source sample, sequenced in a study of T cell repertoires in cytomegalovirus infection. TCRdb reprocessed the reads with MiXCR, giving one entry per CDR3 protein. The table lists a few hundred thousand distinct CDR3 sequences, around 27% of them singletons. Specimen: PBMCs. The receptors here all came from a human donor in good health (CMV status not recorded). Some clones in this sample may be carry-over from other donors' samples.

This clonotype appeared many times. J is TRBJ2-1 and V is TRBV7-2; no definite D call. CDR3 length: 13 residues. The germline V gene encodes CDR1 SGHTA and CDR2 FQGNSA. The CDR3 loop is CATRPASHNEQFF. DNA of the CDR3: TGTGCTACCCGACCAGCAAGTCACAATGAGCAGTTCTTC.

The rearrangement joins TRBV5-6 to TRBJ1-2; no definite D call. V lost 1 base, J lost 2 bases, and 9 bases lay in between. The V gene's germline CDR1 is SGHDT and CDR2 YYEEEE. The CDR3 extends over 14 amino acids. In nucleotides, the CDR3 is TGTGCCAGCAGCTTGCGTGTCAGGAACTATGGCTACACCTTC. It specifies CASSLRVRNYGYTF.

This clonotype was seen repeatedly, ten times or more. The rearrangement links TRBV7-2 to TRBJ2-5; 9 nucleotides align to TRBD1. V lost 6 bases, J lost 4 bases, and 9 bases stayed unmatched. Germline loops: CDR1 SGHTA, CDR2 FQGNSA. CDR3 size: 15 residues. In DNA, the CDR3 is TGTGCCAGCAGACCTCGGACAGGGGTTCGAGAGACCCAGTACTTC. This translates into CASRPRTGVRETQYF.

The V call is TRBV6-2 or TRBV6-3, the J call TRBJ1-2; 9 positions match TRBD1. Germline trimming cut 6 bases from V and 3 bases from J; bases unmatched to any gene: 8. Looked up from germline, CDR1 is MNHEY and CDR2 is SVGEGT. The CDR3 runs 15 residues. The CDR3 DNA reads TGTGCCAGCAGCCACCCGGGACAGGGTTACTATGGCTACACCTTC. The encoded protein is CASSHPGQGYYGYTF.

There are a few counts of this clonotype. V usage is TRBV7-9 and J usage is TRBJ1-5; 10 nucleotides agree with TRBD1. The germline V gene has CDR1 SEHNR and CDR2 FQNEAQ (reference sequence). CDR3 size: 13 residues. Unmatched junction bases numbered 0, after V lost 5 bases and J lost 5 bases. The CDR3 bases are TGTGCCAGCAGCGGGACAGGGGATCAGCCCCAGCATTTT. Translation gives CASSGTGDQPQHF.

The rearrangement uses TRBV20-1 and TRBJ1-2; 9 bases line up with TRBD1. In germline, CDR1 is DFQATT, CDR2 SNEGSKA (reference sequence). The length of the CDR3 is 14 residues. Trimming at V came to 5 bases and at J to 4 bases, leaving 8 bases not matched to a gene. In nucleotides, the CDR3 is TGCAGTGCTCACACTCTGGGACAGGGCTATGGCTACACCTTC. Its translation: CSAHTLGQGYGYTF.

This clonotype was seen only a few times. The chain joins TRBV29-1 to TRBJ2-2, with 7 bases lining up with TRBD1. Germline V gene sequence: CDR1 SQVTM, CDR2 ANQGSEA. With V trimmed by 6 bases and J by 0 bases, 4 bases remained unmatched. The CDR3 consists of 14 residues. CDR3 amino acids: CSVTGAPNTGELFF. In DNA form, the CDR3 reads TGCAGCGTAACAGGGGCACCGAACACCGGGGAGCTGTTTTTT.

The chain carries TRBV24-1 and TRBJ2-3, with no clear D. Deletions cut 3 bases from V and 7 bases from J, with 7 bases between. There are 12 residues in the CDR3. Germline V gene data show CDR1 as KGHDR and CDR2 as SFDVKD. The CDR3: CATSDPAYTQYF. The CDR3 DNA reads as TGTGCCACCAGTGATCCGGCGTATACGCAGTATTTT.

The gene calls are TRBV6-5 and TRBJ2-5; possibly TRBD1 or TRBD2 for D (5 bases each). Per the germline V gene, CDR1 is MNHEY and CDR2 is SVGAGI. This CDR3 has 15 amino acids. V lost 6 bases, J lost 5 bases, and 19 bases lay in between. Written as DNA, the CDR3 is TGTGCCAGCAGCCGATCAGGGAGCTTGGTGGAGACCCAGTACTTC. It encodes CASSRSGSLVETQYF.

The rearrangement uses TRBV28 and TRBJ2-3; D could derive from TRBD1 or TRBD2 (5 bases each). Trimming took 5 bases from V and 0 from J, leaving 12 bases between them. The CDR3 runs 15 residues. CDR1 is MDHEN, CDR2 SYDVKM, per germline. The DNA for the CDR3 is TGTGCCAGCAGTGGGGCGGAGGCTAGCACAGATACGCAGTATTTT. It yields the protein CASSGAEASTDTQYF.

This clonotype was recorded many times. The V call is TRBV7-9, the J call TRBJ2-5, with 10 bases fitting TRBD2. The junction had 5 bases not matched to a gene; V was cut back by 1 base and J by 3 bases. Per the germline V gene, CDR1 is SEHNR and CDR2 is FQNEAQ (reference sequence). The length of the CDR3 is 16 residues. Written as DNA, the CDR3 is TGTGCCAGCAGCTTAGGATGGCTAGCGGGAGAAGAGACCCAGTACTTC. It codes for CASSLGWLAGEETQYF.

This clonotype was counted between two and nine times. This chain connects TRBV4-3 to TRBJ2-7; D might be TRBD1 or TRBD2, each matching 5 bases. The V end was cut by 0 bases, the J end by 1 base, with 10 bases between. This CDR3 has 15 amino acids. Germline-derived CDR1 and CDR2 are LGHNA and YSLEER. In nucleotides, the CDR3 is TGCGCCAGCAGCCAAGAGAGGGACCCATCCTACGAGCAGTACTTC. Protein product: CASSQERDPSYEQYF.

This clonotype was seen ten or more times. As DNA, the CDR3 is TGTGCCAGCAGCCCCTGGTCGGATACGCAGTATTTT. Amino acid sequence: CASSPWSDTQYF. The chain links TRBV7-8 to TRBJ2-3; D uncertain. Germline V gives CDR1 SGHVS, CDR2 FQNEAQ. V was cut by 5 bases and J by 6 bases, with 9 bases left in between. The CDR3 loop spans 12 amino acids.

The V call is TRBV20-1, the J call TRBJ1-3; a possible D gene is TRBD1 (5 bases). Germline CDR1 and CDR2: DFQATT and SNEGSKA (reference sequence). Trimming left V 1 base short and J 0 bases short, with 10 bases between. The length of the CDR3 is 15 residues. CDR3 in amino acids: CSARARGLSGNTIYF. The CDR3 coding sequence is TGCAGTGCTAGAGCGAGGGGACTCTCTGGAAACACCATATATTTT.

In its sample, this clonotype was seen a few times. CDR3 sequence (DNA): TGTGCCATCAGTCGACTAGCGGGCGCGCCAGATACGCAGTATTTT. As protein: CAISRLAGAPDTQYF. The rearrangement joins TRBV10-3 to TRBJ2-3; TRBD2 matches 10 bases. After removal of 5 bases from V and 4 bases from J, the junction contained 6 bases not matched to a gene. Germline lookup yields CDR1 ENHRY and CDR2 SYGVKD. The CDR3 sequence is 15 residues long.

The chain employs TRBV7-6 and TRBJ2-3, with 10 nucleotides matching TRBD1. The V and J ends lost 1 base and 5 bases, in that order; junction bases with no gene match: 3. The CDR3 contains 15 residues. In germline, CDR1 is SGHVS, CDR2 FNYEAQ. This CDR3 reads CASSLVGDRGDTQYF. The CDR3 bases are TGTGCCAGCAGCTTAGTGGGGGACAGGGGAGATACGCAGTATTTT. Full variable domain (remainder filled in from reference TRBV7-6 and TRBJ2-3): GAGVSQSPRYKVTKRGQDVALRCDPISGHVSLYWYRQALGQGPEFLTYFNYEAQQDKSGLPNDRFSAERPEGSISTLTIQRTEQRDSAMYRCASSLVGDRGDTQYFGPGTRLTVL.

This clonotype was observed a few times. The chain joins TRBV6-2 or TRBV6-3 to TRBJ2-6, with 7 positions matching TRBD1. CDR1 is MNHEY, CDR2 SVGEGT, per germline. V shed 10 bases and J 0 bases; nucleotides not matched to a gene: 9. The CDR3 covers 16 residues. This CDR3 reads CATTGTLHSGANVLTF. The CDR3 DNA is TGTGCCACGACAGGGACCCTACACTCTGGGGCCAACGTCCTGACTTTC.

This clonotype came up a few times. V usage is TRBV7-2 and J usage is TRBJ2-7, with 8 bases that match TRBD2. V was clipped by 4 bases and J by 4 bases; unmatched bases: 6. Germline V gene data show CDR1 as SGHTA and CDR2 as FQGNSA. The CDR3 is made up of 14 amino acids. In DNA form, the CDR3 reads TGTGCCAGCAGCTCTAGCGGGTACAGTTACGAGCAGTACGTC. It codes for CASSSSGYSYEQYV.

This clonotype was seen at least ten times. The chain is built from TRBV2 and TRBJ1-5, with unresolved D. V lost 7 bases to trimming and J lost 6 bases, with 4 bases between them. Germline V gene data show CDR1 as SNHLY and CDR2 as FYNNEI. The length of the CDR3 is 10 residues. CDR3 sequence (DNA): TGTGCCAGCACCGGTCAGCCCCAGCATTTT. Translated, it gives CASTGQPQHF.

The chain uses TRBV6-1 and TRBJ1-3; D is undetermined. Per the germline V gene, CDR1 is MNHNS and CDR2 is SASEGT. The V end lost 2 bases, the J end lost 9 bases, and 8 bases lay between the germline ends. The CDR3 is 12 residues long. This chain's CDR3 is CASSEPSSTIYF. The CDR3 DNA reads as TGTGCCAGCAGTGAACCCTCGTCCACCATATATTTT.

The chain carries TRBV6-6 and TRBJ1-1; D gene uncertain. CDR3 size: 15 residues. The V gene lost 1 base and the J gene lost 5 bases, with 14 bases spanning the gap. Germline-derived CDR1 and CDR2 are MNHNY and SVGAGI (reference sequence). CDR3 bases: TGTGCCAGCAGTTACTTGACTTGGGGTGGGACTGAAGCTTTCTTT. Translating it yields CASSYLTWGGTEAFF.

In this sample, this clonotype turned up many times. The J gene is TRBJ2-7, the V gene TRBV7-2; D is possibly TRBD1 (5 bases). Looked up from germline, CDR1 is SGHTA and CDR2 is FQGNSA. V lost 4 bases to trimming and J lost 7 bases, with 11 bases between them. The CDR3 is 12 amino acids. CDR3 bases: TGTGCCAGCAGCTCCAGGGTTTGGGAGCAGTACTTC. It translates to CASSSRVWEQYF.

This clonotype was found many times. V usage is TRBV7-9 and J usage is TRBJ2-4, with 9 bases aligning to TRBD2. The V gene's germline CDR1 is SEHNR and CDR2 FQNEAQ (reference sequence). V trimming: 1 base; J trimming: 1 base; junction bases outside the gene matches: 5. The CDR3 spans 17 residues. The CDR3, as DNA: TGTGCCAGCAGCTTAGTGACTAGCGGTCTGGCCAAAAACATTCAGTACTTC. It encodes CASSLVTSGLAKNIQYF.

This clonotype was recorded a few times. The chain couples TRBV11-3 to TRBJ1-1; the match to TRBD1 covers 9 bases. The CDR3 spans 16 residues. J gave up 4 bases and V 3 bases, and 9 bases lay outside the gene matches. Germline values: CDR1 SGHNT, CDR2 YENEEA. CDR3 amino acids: CASSFGTGRGATEAFF. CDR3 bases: TGTGCCAGCAGCTTTGGGACAGGGCGAGGTGCCACTGAAGCTTTCTTT.

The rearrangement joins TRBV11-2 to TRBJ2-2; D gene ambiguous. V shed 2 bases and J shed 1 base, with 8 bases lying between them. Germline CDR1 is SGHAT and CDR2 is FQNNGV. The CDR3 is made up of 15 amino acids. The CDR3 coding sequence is TGTGCCAGCAGCTTAAACACAGTGAACACCGGGGAGCTGTTTTTT. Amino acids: CASSLNTVNTGELFF.